This TCR beta chain was sequenced for a study of T-cell reconstitution after alpha-beta-depleted transplantation in children. Study conclusions and caveats: Among T cells one year after transplant, newly produced cells accounted for most counts and diversity. Some patients owed their high day-60 TCRbeta diversity to surviving recipient T cells and thymic progenitors. Reportedly, only several hundred clones from non-depleted graft cells drove alpha-beta T-cell counts at about two months.

Trimming took 1 base from V and 14 from J, leaving 24 bases between them. CDR3 size: 17 residues. Germline V gene lookup returns CDR1 MGHRA and CDR2 YSYEKL. This clonotype appeared a few times. No antigen is known for it. Library preparation (for TCRbeta) was performed with unique molecular identifiers. TCRdb ran MiXCR on the PCR reads and lists one entry per CDR3 protein. The sample records nearly 350,000 distinct CDR3 sequences, around 15% being singletons. The chain recombines TRBV4-1 with TRBJ1-6; D gene ambiguous. Sample: PBMCs, mostly from graft donor cells, taken 360 days after TCRalphabeta/CD19-depleted stem cell transplant. The clonotype comes from a male patient under 10 years old who had a stem cell transplant for acute lymphoblastic leukemia, so the T cells may come from the graft donor. This CDR3 reads CASSQVGSDGSRLALHF. In DNA, the CDR3 is TGCGCCAGCAGCCAAGTGGGGAGCGATGGGTCCCGTCTCGCCCTCCACTTT.